One and the same sample provided the 26 T cell receptor beta chains below, sequenced in a study of blood T cell repertoires in COVID-19. TCRdb's table, derived via immunoSEQ multiplex PCR, lists solely in-frame clones and lacks some. The sample holds about 300,000 clones, approximately 85% seen once. The specimen was PBMCs or T cells enriched from blood (not recorded which). These receptors all stem from a man in his thirties or forties who had recovered from COVID-19.

This chain links TRBV7-6 with TRBJ1-3; 10 bases map to TRBD1. This CDR3 region has 14 residues. V lost 5 bases, J lost 3 bases, and 1 base stayed unmatched. The germline V gene has CDR1 SGHVS and CDR2 FNYEAQ. CDR3 loop: CASSDRGHGNTIYF. The CDR3 region has the DNA TGTGCCAGCAGCGACAGGGGGCATGGAAACACCATATATTTT.

The CDR3 sequence is CASSLRGGLYYGYTF. The CDR3 DNA reads as TGTGCCAGCAGCTTGAGAGGGGGTTTGTACTATGGCTACACCTTC. J is TRBJ1-2 and V is TRBV5-4; D is possibly TRBD1 (6 bases). The CDR3 runs to 15 residues. Germline-derived CDR1 and CDR2 are SGHNT and YYREEE (reference sequence). With 1 base removed from V and 3 bases from J, the gap between germline ends came to 13 bases.

This chain joins TRBV5-1 and TRBJ2-7; D unclear. The V end was cut by 2 bases, the J end by 0 bases, with 6 bases between. CDR3 size: 13 residues. The germline gives CDR1 SGHRS, CDR2 YFSETQ. The CDR3 nucleotides are TGCGCCAGCAGCTTACATTTCTCCTACGAGCAGTACTTC. It encodes CASSLHFSYEQYF. The full variable domain, completed using reference TRBV5-1 and TRBJ2-7, is KAGVTQTPRYLIKTRGQQVTLSCSPISGHRSVSWYQQTPGQGLQFLFEYFSETQRNKGNFPGRFSGRQFSNSRSEMNVSTLELGDSALYLCASSLHFSYEQYFGPGTRLTVT.

This clone was counted only a few times. The genes are TRBV7-9 and TRBJ2-7; tentatively, D is TRBD1 (6 bases). Trimming took 8 bases from V and 4 from J, leaving 12 bases between them. Per the germline V gene, CDR1 is SEHNR and CDR2 is FQNEAQ (reference sequence). The CDR3 runs 12 residues. CDR3 loop: CASGGRGYEQYF. In DNA form, the CDR3 reads TGTGCCAGCGGTGGTAGGGGGTACGAGCAGTACTTC. Together with reference TRBV7-9 and TRBJ2-7, the CDR3 gives the full variable domain: DTGVSQNPRHKITKRGQNVTFRCDPISEHNRLYWYRQTLGQGPEFLTYFQNEAQLEKSRLLSDRFSAERPKGSFSTLEIQRTEQGDSAMYLCASGGRGYEQYFGPGTRLTVT.

The rearrangement links TRBV18 to TRBJ1-4; 7 bases align to TRBD1. Germline CDR1 and CDR2: KGHSH and LQKENI. Trimming cost V 3 bases and J 4 bases; bases outside gene matches: 5. This CDR3 has 15 amino acids. The CDR3 bases are TGTGCCAGCTCACCCCCGACAGGGTATAATGAAAAACTGTTTTTT. This gives the protein CASSPPTGYNEKLFF.

The count of this clone is one. The V and J genes are TRBV12-3 or TRBV12-4 and TRBJ2-7; 12 bases are a match to TRBD2. V shed 6 bases and J 3 bases; nucleotides not matched to a gene: 0. This CDR3 spans 13 amino acids. The CDR3 nucleotides read TGTGCCAGCAGACTAGCGGGGGGCTACGAGCAGTACTTC. Translating it yields CASRLAGGYEQYF.

This clone occurred once. This chain joins TRBV7-2 and TRBJ1-4; the D is unclear. Per germline, CDR1 SGHTA and CDR2 FQGNSA. This CDR3 contains 14 residues. Trimming took 5 bases from V and 8 from J, leaving 15 bases between them. CDR3 sequence: CASSPPSKNEKLFF. The CDR3 DNA sequence: TGTGCCAGCAGCCCCCCGAGTAAGAACGAAAAACTGTTTTTT.

The chain employs TRBV4-1 and TRBJ2-7; D possibly corresponds to TRBD1 (6 bases). Trimming removed 1 base at V and 3 bases at J, with 13 bases between. The CDR3 is made up of 15 amino acids. Germline values: CDR1 MGHRA, CDR2 YSYEKL. The CDR3 loop is CASSQATGFYYEQYF. CDR3 nucleotide sequence: TGCGCCAGCAGCCAAGCTACAGGGTTCTACTACGAGCAGTACTTC.

This clone was detected only once. The chain has TRBV18 and TRBJ2-6; D gene ambiguous. Trimming cost V 2 bases and J 4 bases, with 18 bases left between them. The CDR3 length is 18 residues. Germline CDR1 KGHSH, CDR2 LQKENI. CDR3 coding DNA: TGTGCCAGCTCACCATTCGCCCTCACAGCACCCGGGGCCAACGTCCTGACTTTC. This encodes CASSPFALTAPGANVLTF.

The CDR3 sequence is CASSPGGYGYTF. As DNA, the CDR3 is TGTGCCAGCTCACCCGGGGGTTACGGCTACACCTTC. The chain recombines TRBV18 with TRBJ1-2; D possibly corresponds to TRBD1 (5 bases). The germline V gene has CDR1 KGHSH and CDR2 LQKENI. Trimming removed 3 bases at V and 8 bases at J, with 10 bases between. The CDR3 has 12 residues.

This chain joins TRBV7-2 and TRBJ1-6; the D gene is possibly TRBD1 (5 bases). With 6 bases removed from V and 9 bases from J, the gap between germline ends came to 15 bases. This CDR3 has 14 residues. Germline V gene data show CDR1 as SGHTA and CDR2 as FQGNSA. The DNA for the CDR3 is TGTGCCAGCAGGTATATAGGGGCTGCTTCACCCCTCCACTTT. Translation: CASRYIGAASPLHF.

The V and J genes are TRBV11-2 and TRBJ1-2; D possibly corresponds to TRBD1 (5 bases). Trimming took 5 bases from V and 3 from J, leaving 22 bases between them. Per the germline V gene, CDR1 is SGHAT and CDR2 is FQNNGV. The CDR3 is 17 amino acids. The CDR3 region is CASSPGRGRVRYYGYTF. The CDR3, as DNA: TGTGCCAGCAGCCCGGGACGGGGGAGGGTCAGGTACTATGGCTACACCTTC.

The V and J genes are TRBV18 and TRBJ2-5, with 7 bases aligning to TRBD1. CDR3 length: 13 amino acids. V lost 5 bases, J lost 7 bases, and 7 bases stayed unmatched. Germline values: CDR1 KGHSH, CDR2 LQKENI. The chain's CDR3 is CASSAGTDSTQYF. The CDR3, as DNA: TGTGCCAGCTCAGCCGGGACAGATTCGACCCAGTACTTC.

The chain couples TRBV7-2 to TRBJ2-1; TRBD1 matches 11 bases. This CDR3 comprises 16 residues. V shed 2 bases, J shed 6 bases, and the junction held 6 bases outside the gene matches. CDR1 SGHTA and CDR2 FQGNSA come from the germline V gene. The chain's CDR3 is CASSLSVGTGGNEQFF. CDR3 in DNA: TGTGCCAGCAGCTTAAGTGTGGGGACAGGGGGCAATGAGCAGTTCTTC.

This clone was seen once. The germline gene is not matched at one end of the junction; a read error may be the cause. The chain recombines TRBV5-4 with TRBJ1-5; TRBD1 aligns across 8 bases. The length of the CDR3 is 14 residues. Germline CDR1 SGHNT, CDR2 YYREEE (reference sequence). The CDR3 loop is CASSLDRANQPQHF. The CDR3, as DNA: TGTGCCAGCAGTTTGGACAGGGCAAATCAGCCCCAGCATTTT.

The rearrangement links TRBV6-4 to TRBJ1-2; D gene unclear. The V end lost 6 bases, the J end lost 2 bases, and 13 bases lay between the germline ends. This CDR3 region has 14 residues. CDR1 MRHNA and CDR2 SNTAGT come from the germline V gene. The CDR3 DNA sequence: TGTGCCAGCAGCCCCGGGGTAGTGAACTATGGCTACACCTTC. This translates into CASSPGVVNYGYTF.

The rearrangement uses TRBV6-2 or TRBV6-3 and TRBJ2-3; 7 bases are a match to TRBD1. The CDR3 runs 14 residues. The V gene's germline CDR1 is MNHEY and CDR2 SVGEGT. V gave up 7 bases and J gave up 3 bases; unmatched junction bases: 7. The CDR3 sequence: CASNPGQRTDTQYF. CDR3 bases: TGTGCCAGCAACCCGGGACAGAGGACAGATACGCAGTATTTT.

The rearrangement uses TRBV7-8 and TRBJ1-1; D possibly corresponds to TRBD1 (5 bases). The germline V and J ends were trimmed by 2 bases and 2 bases, with 9 bases remaining between them. Germline lookup yields CDR1 SGHVS and CDR2 FQNEAQ. The CDR3 loop spans 14 amino acids. CDR3 loop: CASSLWQGNTEAFF. As DNA, the CDR3 is TGTGCCAGCAGCTTATGGCAGGGCAACACTGAAGCTTTCTTT.

The chain has TRBV7-3 and TRBJ1-2; 10 bases match TRBD1. V gave up 5 bases and J gave up 8 bases; unmatched junction bases: 5. The length of the CDR3 is 13 residues. CDR1 is SGHTA, CDR2 FQGTGA, per germline. This CDR3 reads CASSMGTGDGYTF. The DNA for the CDR3 is TGTGCCAGCAGCATGGGGACAGGGGACGGCTACACCTTC.

A remark on this clone: Other DNA variants within this sample encode the same CDR3. The gene calls are TRBV6-5 and TRBJ2-1, with D possibly being TRBD1 (6 bases). V dropped 4 bases and J dropped 4 bases, with 11 bases sitting between them. The V gene's germline CDR1 is MNHEY and CDR2 SVGAGI. This CDR3 is 14 amino acids long. The CDR3 DNA follows: TGTGCCAGCAGTTCCGGGACACCGTACAATGAGCAGTTCTTC. Residues: CASSSGTPYNEQFF.

This clone was detected only once. The chain recombines TRBV7-8 with TRBJ1-2; the match to TRBD1 covers 7 bases. The trim removed 5 bases at V and 4 bases at J, leaving 10 bases unmatched. CDR1 SGHVS and CDR2 FQNEAQ come from the germline V gene. This CDR3 contains 15 residues. This CDR3 reads CASSQRTGQFYGYTF. The CDR3 DNA follows: TGTGCCAGCAGCCAGAGGACGGGACAGTTCTATGGCTACACCTTC.

The chain joins TRBV7-9 to TRBJ1-1, with TRBD1 identical over 9 bases. Looked up from germline, CDR1 is SEHNR and CDR2 is FQNEAQ (reference sequence). CDR3 length: 18 residues. Unmatched junction bases numbered 14, after V lost 3 bases and J lost 3 bases. CDR3 DNA: TGTGCCAGCAGCTTCCTTCTAGGACAGGGGACTGGGGACACTGAAGCTTTCTTT. Its protein is CASSFLLGQGTGDTEAFF. The whole variable domain, remainder taken from reference TRBV7-9 and TRBJ1-1, is DTGVSQNPRHKITKRGQNVTFRCDPISEHNRLYWYRQTLGQGPEFLTYFQNEAQLEKSRLLSDRFSAERPKGSFSTLEIQRTEQGDSAMYLCASSFLLGQGTGDTEAFFGQGTRLTVV.

This chain joins TRBV18 and TRBJ1-2, with D possibly being TRBD1 (5 bases). The CDR3 contains 15 residues. V gave up 1 base and J gave up 5 bases, with 14 bases separating them. Germline-derived CDR1 and CDR2 are KGHSH and LQKENI. The CDR3 coding sequence is TGTGCCAGCTCACCACAGTACACAGGTCTATATGGCTACACCTTC. The encoded protein is CASSPQYTGLYGYTF.

The rearrangement links TRBV2 to TRBJ1-6; 7 bases line up with TRBD1. The J segment lost 9 bases and the V segment lost 7 bases, leaving 12 bases of the junction unmatched. Germline V gene sequence: CDR1 SNHLY, CDR2 FYNNEI. There are 15 residues in the CDR3. DNA for the CDR3: TGTGCCAGCACAACTTTACAGGGGACTTTTTCACCCCTCCACTTT. It codes for CASTTLQGTFSPLHF.

This clone occurred once. The V and J genes are TRBV15 and TRBJ2-5; a weak D match, TRBD2 (6 bases). V was trimmed by 2 bases and J by 3 bases, leaving 13 bases between them. This CDR3 has 15 amino acids. Germline CDR1 and CDR2: LNHNV and YYDKDF (reference sequence). The CDR3 region is CATSRRTREEETQYF. CDR3 nucleotides: TGTGCCACCAGCAGACGGACAAGGGAGGAAGAGACCCAGTACTTC.

The V and J genes are TRBV7-9 and TRBJ2-1; 8 bases align to TRBD1. This CDR3 spans 15 amino acids. Germline-derived CDR1 and CDR2 are SEHNR and FQNEAQ (reference sequence). J gave up 6 bases and V 5 bases, and 9 bases lay outside the gene matches. Here the CDR3 reads CASSPPGGAGNEQFF. The DNA of the CDR3 is TGTGCCAGCAGCCCCCCAGGGGGCGCGGGCAATGAGCAGTTCTTC.